Below are 27 T cell receptor beta chains sequenced from a single sample in a study of control samples from healthy donors and cancer patients. Sequenced by immunoSEQ multiplex PCR; TCRdb stores in-frame clones only, minus some. This repertoire shows around 200,000 clones, roughly 91% found once; its top ten account for more than 1.2%. Sequencing was performed on blood. The receptor source for this set is a young man in good health.

V gene TRBV7-9 combines with J gene TRBJ1-1; the D gene is possibly TRBD1 (5 bases). Trimming stripped 3 bases from V and 4 bases from J, with 6 bases between. The CDR3 sequence is 12 residues long. CDR1 is SEHNR, CDR2 FQNEAQ, per germline (reference sequence). CDR3 coding DNA: TGTGCCAGCAGCTTGAGGGGCACTGAAGCTTTCTTT. It is translated as CASSLRGTEAFF.

The J gene is TRBJ1-6, the V gene TRBV11-1; a possible D gene is TRBD1 (6 bases). V lost 5 bases and J 9 bases, leaving 14 bases between the germline ends. The CDR3 has 14 amino acids. Germline CDR1 reads SGHAT; CDR2 reads FQDESV (reference sequence). The CDR3 DNA follows: TGTGCCAGCAGCCCTCGGGGGGGCTCTTCACCCCTCCACTTT. This gives the protein CASSPRGGSSPLHF.

The V and J genes are TRBV13 and TRBJ1-1, with a possible D match to TRBD1 (5 bases). Germline CDR1 PRHDT, CDR2 FYEKMQ (reference sequence). V lost 4 bases, J lost 1 base, and 10 bases lay in between. The CDR3 consists of 14 residues. CDR3 loop: CASSSAQGNTEAFF. For the CDR3, the DNA is TGTGCCAGCAGCTCCGCTCAGGGGAACACTGAAGCTTTCTTT.

This chain uses TRBV9 with TRBJ2-2, with D unresolved. The germline gives CDR1 SGDLS, CDR2 YYNGEE. The CDR3 runs 13 residues. The V and J ends lost 4 bases and 5 bases respectively, with 9 bases between them. CDR3 region: CASSQKQTGELFF. The CDR3 DNA sequence: TGTGCCAGCAGCCAGAAACAGACCGGGGAGCTGTTTTTT.

This chain connects TRBV11-2 to TRBJ2-7, with D perhaps matching TRBD1 (5 bases). Trimming took off 5 bases at V and 0 bases at J, with 8 bases between the two ends. Germline CDR1 reads SGHAT; CDR2 reads FQNNGV. The CDR3 runs 13 residues. This chain's CDR3 is CASSQGFSYEQYF. The CDR3 DNA follows: TGTGCCAGCAGCCAGGGTTTCTCCTACGAGCAGTACTTC.

The genes are TRBV6-5 and TRBJ1-2; TRBD1 might be the D (6 bases). Germline CDR1 is MNHEY and CDR2 is SVGAGI. Trimming shortened V by 5 bases and J by 1 base, and 11 bases separated the two germline ends. The length of the CDR3 is 14 residues. CDR3 protein: CASSRQDHNYGYTF. CDR3 coding DNA: TGTGCCAGCAGTCGACAGGACCATAACTATGGCTACACCTTC.

This clone showed up just once. This sequence joins TRBV19 and TRBJ2-2, with TRBD2 matching over 7 bases. V was pared by 7 bases and J by 6 bases, with 17 bases of the junction left unmatched. Per germline, CDR1 LNHDA and CDR2 SQIVND (reference sequence). CDR3 length equals 17 residues. CDR3 sequence (DNA): TGTGCCAGTATTTTGGAACCGACCTTACGGGGGGCCGGGGAGCTGTTTTTT. Its protein is CASILEPTLRGAGELFF. Looking up the rest from reference TRBV19 and TRBJ2-2 gives the full variable domain: DGGITQSPKYLFRKEGQNVTLSCEQNLNHDAMYWYRQDPGQGLRLIYYSQIVNDFQKGDIAEGYSVSREKKESFPLTVTSAQKNPTAFYLCASILEPTLRGAGELFFGEGSRLTVL.

This clone was observed once. This CDR3 is CATKTGTGEQYF. CDR3 in DNA: TGTGCCACTAAGACAGGGACGGGCGAGCAGTACTTC. The rearrangement uses TRBV5-6 and TRBJ2-7; 7 bases are a match to TRBD1. The V gene end was trimmed by 9 bases and the J gene end by 6 bases; junction bases not matched to a gene: 9. CDR1 SGHDT and CDR2 YYEEEE come from the germline V gene. The CDR3 contains 12 residues.

V is TRBV3-1 (or the pseudogene TRBV3-2) and J is TRBJ1-2; TRBD1 matches 9 bases. The V gene's germline CDR1 is LGHDT and CDR2 YNNKEL (reference sequence). Unmatched junction bases numbered 4, after V lost 7 bases and J lost 7 bases. This CDR3 has 12 residues. This CDR3 is CASTQGQGGYTF. The CDR3 DNA sequence: TGTGCCAGCACCCAGGGACAGGGTGGCTACACCTTC.

This clone appeared a few times. The V call is TRBV5-1, the J call TRBJ1-1, with D hard to call. Germline values: CDR1 SGHRS, CDR2 YFSETQ. The CDR3 length is 16 residues. The ends were cut back, 3 bases at V and 3 bases at J, with 18 bases in the middle. CDR3 sequence reads: CASSSRLGGADTEAFF. DNA for the CDR3: TGCGCCAGCAGCTCTCGGCTCGGAGGCGCGGACACTGAAGCTTTCTTT.

The CDR3, as DNA: TGTGCCAGTAGTCCCTCGGCAGGGGGCCGTGAGCAGTTCTTC. Translated: CASSPSAGGREQFF. The chain has TRBV19 and TRBJ2-1; the match to TRBD1 covers 8 bases. The V gene end was trimmed by 5 bases and the J gene end by 9 bases; junction bases not matched to a gene: 9. This CDR3 has 14 amino acids. The germline V gene encodes CDR1 LNHDA and CDR2 SQIVND (reference sequence).

The rearrangement uses TRBV19 and TRBJ1-5; 7 bases map to TRBD1. Trimming cost V 3 bases and J 5 bases; bases outside gene matches: 4. This CDR3 comprises 14 residues. Germline assignment: CDR1 LNHDA and CDR2 SQIVND (reference sequence). DNA of the CDR3: TGTGCCAGTAGTATGGGGACAGACTATCAGCCCCAGCATTTT. Encoded protein: CASSMGTDYQPQHF.

The chain couples TRBV5-6 to TRBJ2-7; D unclear. The CDR3 sequence is 12 residues long. V lost 3 bases and J 3 bases, leaving 7 bases between the germline ends. In germline, CDR1 is SGHDT, CDR2 YYEEEE. DNA of the CDR3: TGTGCCAGCAGCTCCAGATTCTACGAGCAGTACTTC. Protein product: CASSSRFYEQYF. The full variable domain, in which reference TRBV5-6 and TRBJ2-7 provide the parts outside the CDR3, is DAGVTQSPTHLIKTRGQQVTLRCSPKSGHDTVSWYQQALGQGPQFIFQYYEEEERQRGNFPDRFSGHQFPNYSSELNVNALLLGDSALYLCASSSRFYEQYFGPGTRLTVT.

The CDR3: CASSQDPSGIQFF. Here the CDR3 DNA reads TGTGCCAGCAGCCAAGACCCTAGCGGGATTCAGTTCTTC. The rearrangement links TRBV3-1 (or the pseudogene TRBV3-2) to TRBJ2-1; 9 bases agree with TRBD2. Looked up from germline, CDR1 is LGHDT and CDR2 is YNNKEL (reference sequence). The CDR3 spans 13 residues. The junction had 4 bases not matched to a gene; V was cut back by 0 bases and J by 13 bases.

This chain joins TRBV18 and TRBJ1-6, with 10 bases lining up with TRBD1. V lost 5 bases, J lost 9 bases, and 7 bases stayed unmatched. The V gene's germline CDR1 is KGHSH and CDR2 LQKENI. There are 15 residues in the CDR3. The CDR3 DNA reads as TGTGCCAGCTCAGATGGACAGGGGGGAATTTCACCCCTCCACTTT. Its protein is CASSDGQGGISPLHF.

The rearrangement links TRBV19 to TRBJ1-5; D perhaps matches TRBD1 (5 bases). Deletions cut 1 base from V and 5 bases from J, with 9 bases between. Germline CDR1 and CDR2: LNHDA and SQIVND (reference sequence). This CDR3 is 14 amino acids long. CDR3 nucleotide sequence: TGTGCCAGTAGTATAGTAGGGGAGGATCAGCCCCAGCATTTT. Amino acids: CASSIVGEDQPQHF.

The chain combines TRBV19 with TRBJ2-1; D assignment may be TRBD1 or TRBD2 (5 bases each). V shed 5 bases and J shed 7 bases, with 18 bases lying between them. Germline V gene sequence: CDR1 LNHDA, CDR2 SQIVND (reference sequence). The CDR3 totals 15 residues. The CDR3 reads CASSGHRDVGNEQFF. Here the CDR3 DNA reads TGTGCCAGTAGTGGCCACCGGGACGTCGGGAATGAGCAGTTCTTC.

V is TRBV28 and J is TRBJ1-5; D may be TRBD1 (6 bases). This CDR3 comprises 15 residues. Germline assignment: CDR1 MDHEN and CDR2 SYDVKM. V lost 5 bases to trimming and J lost 6 bases, with 17 bases between them. As DNA, the CDR3 is TGTGCCAGCAGTATCAGGGGAAAGGACGGTCAGCCCCAGCATTTT. Translated, it gives CASSIRGKDGQPQHF.

DNA of the CDR3: TGTGCCAGCAGGGGGGGGGCCTACGAGCAGTACTTC. It yields the protein CASRGGAYEQYF. This chain uses TRBV6-5 with TRBJ2-7, with TRBD2 identical over 7 bases. Trimming removed 6 bases from V and 2 bases from J; junction bases left unmatched: 1. Germline lookup yields CDR1 MNHEY and CDR2 SVGAGI. The CDR3 length is 12 residues.

The genes are TRBV21-1 and TRBJ2-3; TRBD2, the table's D call, lacks a check against the DNA. TRBV21-1 is flagged as a pseudogene. The CDR3 is 14 residues long. The CDR3 reads CASKSKRGDSTQYF. CDR3 bases: TGTGCCAGCAAATCGAAGCGGGGGGACTCTACGCAGTATTTT.

The rearrangement uses TRBV5-5 and TRBJ1-5; a possible D gene is TRBD1 (5 bases). This CDR3 has 15 residues. V gave up 1 base and J gave up 4 bases, with 12 bases separating them. The germline V gene encodes CDR1 SGHKS and CDR2 YYEKEE (reference sequence). The CDR3 region has the DNA TGTGCCAGCAGCTTGAGGTTTGAGGGGAATCAGCCCCAGCATTTT. Translation: CASSLRFEGNQPQHF.

The V call is TRBV5-4, the J call TRBJ2-1; TRBD1 matches at 9 bases. The ends lost 4 bases at V and 0 bases at J; junction bases unmatched: 5. The CDR3 consists of 16 residues. CDR1 is SGHNT and CDR2 is YYREEE in the germline V gene (reference sequence). CDR3 in DNA: TGTGCCAGCAGCGTAAGGACAGGGGCCTCCTACAATGAGCAGTTCTTC. As protein: CASSVRTGASYNEQFF. Combining the CDR3 with reference TRBV5-4 and TRBJ2-1 gives the whole variable domain ETGVTQSPTHLIKTRGQQVTLRCSSQSGHNTVSWYQQALGQGPQFIFQYYREEENGRGNFPPRFSGLQFPNYSSELNVNALELDDSALYLCASSVRTGASYNEQFFGPGTRLTVL.

The rearrangement uses TRBV12-3 or TRBV12-4 and TRBJ2-7; D may be TRBD1 (6 bases). With 6 bases removed from V and 7 bases from J, the gap between germline ends came to 16 bases. CDR3 size: 13 residues. Here the CDR3 reads CASSSRRGSEQYF. The CDR3 bases are TGTGCCAGCAGCTCCCGTAGGGGGTCGGAGCAGTACTTC.

The rearrangement links TRBV2 to TRBJ2-1; no clear D. Trimming stripped 4 bases from V and 5 bases from J, with 12 bases between. The germline CDR1 and CDR2 sequences are SNHLY and FYNNEI. The CDR3 totals 14 residues. The CDR3 reads CASSGWADNNEQFF. The CDR3 nucleotides are TGTGCCAGCAGTGGTTGGGCAGATAACAATGAGCAGTTCTTC.

The chain links TRBV30 to TRBJ2-1, with TRBD2 matching 10 bases. Losses at the gene ends were 5 bases for V and 9 bases for J; bases not matched to a gene: 7. This CDR3 has 13 residues. Per the germline V gene, CDR1 is GTSNPN and CDR2 is SVGIG (reference sequence). CDR3 DNA: TGTGCCTGGGAAAGCGGGGGGGCTTCTGAGCAGTTCTTC. Amino acids: CAWESGGASEQFF.

This chain connects TRBV5-6 to TRBJ2-5; 14 bases line up with TRBD2. CDR1 is SGHDT and CDR2 is YYEEEE in the germline V gene. The CDR3 loop spans 16 amino acids. V gave up 3 bases and J gave up 5 bases; unmatched junction bases: 6. The CDR3 region is CASSSRTSGGWETQYF. In DNA form, the CDR3 reads TGTGCCAGCAGCTCCAGGACTAGCGGGGGGTGGGAGACCCAGTACTTC.

The chain employs TRBV29-1 and TRBJ1-4, with D hard to call. The V gene's germline CDR1 is SQVTM and CDR2 ANQGSEA. The V end lost 7 bases, the J end lost 3 bases, and 12 bases lay between the germline ends. The CDR3 extends over 13 amino acids. The CDR3 sequence is CSARSGSNEKLFF. DNA for the CDR3: TGCAGCGCCCGGTCGGGGTCTAATGAAAAACTGTTTTTT. Complete variable domain (other parts from reference TRBV29-1 and TRBJ1-4): SAVISQKPSRDICQRGTSLTIQCQVDSQVTMMFWYRQQPGQSLTLIATANQGSEATYESGFVIDKFPISRPNLTFSTLTVSNMSPEDSSIYLCSARSGSNEKLFFGSGTQLSVL.